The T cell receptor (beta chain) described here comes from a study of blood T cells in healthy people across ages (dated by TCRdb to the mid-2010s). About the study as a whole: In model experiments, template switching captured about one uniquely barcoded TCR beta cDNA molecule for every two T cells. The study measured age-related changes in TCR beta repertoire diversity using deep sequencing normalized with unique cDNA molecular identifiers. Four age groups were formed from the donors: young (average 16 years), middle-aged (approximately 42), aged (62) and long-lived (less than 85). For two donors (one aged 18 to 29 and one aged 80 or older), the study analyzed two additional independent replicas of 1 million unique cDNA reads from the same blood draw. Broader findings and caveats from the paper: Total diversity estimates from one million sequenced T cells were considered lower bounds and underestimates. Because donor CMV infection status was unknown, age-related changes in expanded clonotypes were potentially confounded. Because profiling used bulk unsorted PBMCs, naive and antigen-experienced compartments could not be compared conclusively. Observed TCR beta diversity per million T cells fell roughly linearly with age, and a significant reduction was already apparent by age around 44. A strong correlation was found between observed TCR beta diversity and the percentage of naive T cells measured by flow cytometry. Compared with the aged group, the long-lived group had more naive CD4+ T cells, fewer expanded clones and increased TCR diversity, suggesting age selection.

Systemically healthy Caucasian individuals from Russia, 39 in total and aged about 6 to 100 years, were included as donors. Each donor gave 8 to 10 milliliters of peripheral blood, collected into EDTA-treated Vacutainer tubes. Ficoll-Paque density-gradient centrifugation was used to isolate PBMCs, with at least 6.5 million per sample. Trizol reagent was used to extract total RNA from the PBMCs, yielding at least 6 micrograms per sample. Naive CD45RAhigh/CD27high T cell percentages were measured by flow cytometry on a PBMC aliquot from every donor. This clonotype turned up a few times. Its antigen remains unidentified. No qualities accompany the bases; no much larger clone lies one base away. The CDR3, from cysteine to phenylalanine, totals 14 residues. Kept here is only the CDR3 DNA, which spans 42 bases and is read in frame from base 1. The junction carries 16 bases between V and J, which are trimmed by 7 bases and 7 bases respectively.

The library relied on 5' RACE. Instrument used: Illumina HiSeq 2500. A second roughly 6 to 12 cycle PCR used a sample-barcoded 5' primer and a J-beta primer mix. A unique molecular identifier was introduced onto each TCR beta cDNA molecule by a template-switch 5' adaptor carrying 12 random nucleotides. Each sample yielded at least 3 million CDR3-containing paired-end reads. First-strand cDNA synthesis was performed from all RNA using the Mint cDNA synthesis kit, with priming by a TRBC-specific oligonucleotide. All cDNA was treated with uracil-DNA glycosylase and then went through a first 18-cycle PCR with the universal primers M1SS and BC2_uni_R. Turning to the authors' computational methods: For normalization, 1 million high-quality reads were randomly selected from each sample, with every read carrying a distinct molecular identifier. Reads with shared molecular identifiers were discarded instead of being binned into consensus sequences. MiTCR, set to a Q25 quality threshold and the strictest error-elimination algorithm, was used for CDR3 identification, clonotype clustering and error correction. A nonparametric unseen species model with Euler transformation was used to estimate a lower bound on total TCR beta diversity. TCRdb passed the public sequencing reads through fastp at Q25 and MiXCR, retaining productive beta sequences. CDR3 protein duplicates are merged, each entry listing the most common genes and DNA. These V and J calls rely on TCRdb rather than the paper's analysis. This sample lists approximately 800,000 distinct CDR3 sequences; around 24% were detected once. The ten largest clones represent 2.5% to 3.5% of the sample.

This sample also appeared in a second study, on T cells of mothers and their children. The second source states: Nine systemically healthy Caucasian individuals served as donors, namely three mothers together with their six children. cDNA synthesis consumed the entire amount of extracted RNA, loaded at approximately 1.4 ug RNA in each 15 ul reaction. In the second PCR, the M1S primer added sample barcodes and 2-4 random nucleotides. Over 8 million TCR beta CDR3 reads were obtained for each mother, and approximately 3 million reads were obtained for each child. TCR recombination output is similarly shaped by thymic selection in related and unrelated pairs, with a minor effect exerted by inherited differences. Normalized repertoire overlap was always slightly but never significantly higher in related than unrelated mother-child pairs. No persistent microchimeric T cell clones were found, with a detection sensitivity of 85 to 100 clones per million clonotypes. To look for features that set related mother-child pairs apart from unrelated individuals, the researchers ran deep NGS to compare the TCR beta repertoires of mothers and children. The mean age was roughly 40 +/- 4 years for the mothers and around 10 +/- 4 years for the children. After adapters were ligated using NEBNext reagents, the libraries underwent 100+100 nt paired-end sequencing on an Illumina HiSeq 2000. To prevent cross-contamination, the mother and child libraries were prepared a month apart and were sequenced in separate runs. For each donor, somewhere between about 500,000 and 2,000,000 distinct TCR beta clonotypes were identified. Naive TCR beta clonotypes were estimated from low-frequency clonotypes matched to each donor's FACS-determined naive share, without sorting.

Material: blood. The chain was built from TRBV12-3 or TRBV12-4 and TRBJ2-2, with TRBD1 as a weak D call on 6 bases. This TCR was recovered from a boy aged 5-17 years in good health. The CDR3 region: CASTFGQNLGELFF. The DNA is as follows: TGTGCCAGCACCTTCGGACAGAATCTCGGGGAGCTGTTTTTT.